This T cell receptor beta chain was found in a study of vaccination and CD4 T cells after COVID-19. Sample time point: late sampling 161 to 241 days after vaccination in three convalescent patients. The treatment was: approximately 10-day PBMC culture with coronavirus spike peptide pools or control peptides (ViraFEST assay). The study sequenced cultured CD4+ T cell DNA using the Oncomine TCR Beta short-read assay. MiXCR, applied by TCRdb to the PCR reads, yields one record per CDR3 protein. The repertoire holds 20,000 to 25,000 distinct CDR3 sequences, with approximately 30% as singletons. A word on this clonotype: Its antigen remains unidentified.

The germline CDR1 and CDR2 sequences are DFQATT and SNEGSKA (reference sequence). The CDR3 length is 15 residues. V lost 0 bases and J lost 5; bases outside the gene matches: 7. The sample consisted of CD4+ T cells from blood, cultured in vitro, taken about 7 months after SARS-CoV-2 vaccination. This chain uses TRBV20-1 with TRBJ2-5; 9 bases align to TRBD2. The origin of this receptor is a human donor who had recovered from COVID-19. In DNA form, the CDR3 reads TGCAGTGCTAGAGATTTCGCGGGGGGGACGGAGACCCAGTACTTC. Translating it yields CSARDFAGGTETQYF.